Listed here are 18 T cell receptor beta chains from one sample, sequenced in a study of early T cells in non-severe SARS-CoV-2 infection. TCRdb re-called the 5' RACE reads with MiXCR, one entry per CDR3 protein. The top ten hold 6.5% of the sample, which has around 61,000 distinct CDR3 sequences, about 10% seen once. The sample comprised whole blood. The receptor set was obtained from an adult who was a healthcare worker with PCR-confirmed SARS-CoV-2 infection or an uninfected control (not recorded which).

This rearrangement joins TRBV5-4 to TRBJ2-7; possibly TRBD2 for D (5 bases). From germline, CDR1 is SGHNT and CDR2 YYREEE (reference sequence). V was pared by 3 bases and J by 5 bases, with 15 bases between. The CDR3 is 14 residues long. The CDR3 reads CASSSYGVYHEQYF. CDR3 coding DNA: TGTGCCAGCAGCTCGTACGGGGTATACCACGAGCAGTACTTC. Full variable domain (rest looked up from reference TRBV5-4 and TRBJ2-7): ETGVTQSPTHLIKTRGQQVTLRCSSQSGHNTVSWYQQALGQGPQFIFQYYREEENGRGNFPPRFSGLQFPNYSSELNVNALELDDSALYLCASSSYGVYHEQYFGPGTRLTVT.

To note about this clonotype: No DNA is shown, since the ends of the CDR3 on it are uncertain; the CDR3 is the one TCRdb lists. CDR3 amino acids: CASSQDLKTVRGKNCFF. This sequence joins TRBV3-2 and TRBJ1-4; the table's D call TRBD1 went unverified against the DNA. TRBV3-2 is a pseudogene segment. The CDR3 extends over 17 residues, inclusive of both ends.

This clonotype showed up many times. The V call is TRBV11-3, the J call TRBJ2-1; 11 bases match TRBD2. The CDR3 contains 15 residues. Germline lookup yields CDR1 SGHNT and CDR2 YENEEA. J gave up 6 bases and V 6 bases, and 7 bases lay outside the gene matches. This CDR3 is CASSRLAGPRNEQFF. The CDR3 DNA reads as TGTGCCAGCAGTCGACTAGCGGGACCCCGCAATGAGCAGTTCTTC. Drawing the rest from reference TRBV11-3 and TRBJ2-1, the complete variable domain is EAGVVQSPRYKIIEKKQPVAFWCNPISGHNTLYWYLQNLGQGPELLIRYENEEAVDDSQLPKDRFSAERLKGVDSTLKIQPAELGDSAVYLCASSRLAGPRNEQFFGPGTRLTVL.

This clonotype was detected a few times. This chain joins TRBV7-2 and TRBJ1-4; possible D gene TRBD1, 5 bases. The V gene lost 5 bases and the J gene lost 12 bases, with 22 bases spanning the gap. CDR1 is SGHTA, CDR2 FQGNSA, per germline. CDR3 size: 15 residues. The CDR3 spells CASSPPGITGGELFF. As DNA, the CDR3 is TGTGCCAGCAGCCCCCCGGGGATAACGGGGGGGGAACTGTTTTTT.

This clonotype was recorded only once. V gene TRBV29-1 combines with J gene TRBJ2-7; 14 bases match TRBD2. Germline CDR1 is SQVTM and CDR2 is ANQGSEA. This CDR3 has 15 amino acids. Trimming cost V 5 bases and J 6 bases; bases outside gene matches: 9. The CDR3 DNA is TGCAGCGTTTCCTTTAGGACTAGCGGGAGGCGCGAGCAGTACTTC. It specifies CSVSFRTSGRREQYF.

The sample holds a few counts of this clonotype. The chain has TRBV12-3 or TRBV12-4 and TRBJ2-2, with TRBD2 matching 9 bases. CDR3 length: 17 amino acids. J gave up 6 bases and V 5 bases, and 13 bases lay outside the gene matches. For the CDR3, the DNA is TGTGCCAGCAGTCCCCAAGCCGGGACTAGCAAGTCCGGGGAGCTGTTTTTT. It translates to CASSPQAGTSKSGELFF.

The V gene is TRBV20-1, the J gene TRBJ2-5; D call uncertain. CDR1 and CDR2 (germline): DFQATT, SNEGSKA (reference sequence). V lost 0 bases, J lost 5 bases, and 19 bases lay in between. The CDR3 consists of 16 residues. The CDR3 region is CSARDRARLNLETQYF. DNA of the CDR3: TGCAGTGCTAGAGACCGTGCGCGCCTGAACCTGGAGACCCAGTACTTC.

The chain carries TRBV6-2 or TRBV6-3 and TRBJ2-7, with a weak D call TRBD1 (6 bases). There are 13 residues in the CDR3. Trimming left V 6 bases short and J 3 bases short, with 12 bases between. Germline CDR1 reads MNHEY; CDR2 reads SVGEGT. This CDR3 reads CASRRGSFYEQYF. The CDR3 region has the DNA TGTGCCAGCAGAAGGGGGTCTTTCTACGAGCAGTACTTC.

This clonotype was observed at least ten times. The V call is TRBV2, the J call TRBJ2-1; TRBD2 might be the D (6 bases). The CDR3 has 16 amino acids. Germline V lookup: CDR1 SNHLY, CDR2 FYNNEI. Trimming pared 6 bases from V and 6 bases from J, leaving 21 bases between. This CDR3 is CASRRDLGLVTNEQFF. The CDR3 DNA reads TGTGCCAGCAGAAGGGACTTGGGACTGGTTACCAATGAGCAGTTCTTC.

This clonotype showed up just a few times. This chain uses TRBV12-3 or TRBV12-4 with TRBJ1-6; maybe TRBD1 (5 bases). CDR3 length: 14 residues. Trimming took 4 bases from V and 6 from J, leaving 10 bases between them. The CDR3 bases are TGTGCCAGCAGTTGGGACCTAACTAATTCACCCCTCCACTTT. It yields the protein CASSWDLTNSPLHF.

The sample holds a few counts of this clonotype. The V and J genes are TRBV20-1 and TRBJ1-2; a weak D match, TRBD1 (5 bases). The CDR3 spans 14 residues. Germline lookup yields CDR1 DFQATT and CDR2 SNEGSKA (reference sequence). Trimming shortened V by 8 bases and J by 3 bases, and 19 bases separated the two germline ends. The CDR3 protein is CSTTPGQGDYGYTF. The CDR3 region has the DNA TGCAGTACAACCCCCGGTCAGGGTGACTATGGCTACACCTTC.

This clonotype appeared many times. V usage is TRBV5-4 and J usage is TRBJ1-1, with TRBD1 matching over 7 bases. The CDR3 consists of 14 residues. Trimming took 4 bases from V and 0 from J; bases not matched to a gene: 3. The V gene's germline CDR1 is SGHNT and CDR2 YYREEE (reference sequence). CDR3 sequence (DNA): TGTGCCAGCAGCCGGGGACAGCTGAACACTGAAGCTTTCTTT. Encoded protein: CASSRGQLNTEAFF.

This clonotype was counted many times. The CDR3 spells CSALGTEVTELPYEQYF. The CDR3 DNA is TGCAGTGCCCTCGGGACAGAGGTAACTGAATTACCCTACGAGCAGTACTTC. This chain links TRBV20-1 with TRBJ2-7; 7 bases agree with TRBD1. After removal of 6 bases from V and 2 bases from J, the junction contained 19 bases not matched to a gene. This CDR3 is 17 amino acids long. Looked up from germline, CDR1 is DFQATT and CDR2 is SNEGSKA (reference sequence).

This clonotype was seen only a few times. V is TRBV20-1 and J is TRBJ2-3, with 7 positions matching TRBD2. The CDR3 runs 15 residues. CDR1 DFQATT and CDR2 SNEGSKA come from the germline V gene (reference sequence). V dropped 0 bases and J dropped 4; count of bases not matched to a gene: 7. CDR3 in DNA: TGCAGTGCTAGAGATCTGGCGGGAGCCGCAGATACGCAGTATTTT. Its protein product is CSARDLAGAADTQYF.

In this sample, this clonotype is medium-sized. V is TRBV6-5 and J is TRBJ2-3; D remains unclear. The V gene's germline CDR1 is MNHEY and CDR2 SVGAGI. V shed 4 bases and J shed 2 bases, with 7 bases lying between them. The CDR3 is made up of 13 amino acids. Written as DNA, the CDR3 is TGTGCCAGCAGTTGGCAGTACACAGATACGCAGTATTTT. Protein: CASSWQYTDTQYF.

This chain's CDR3 is CASSYGVGEQFF. The CDR3 DNA follows: TGTGCCAGCAGTTATGGAGTCGGTGAGCAGTTCTTC. This chain joins TRBV6-5 and TRBJ2-1; D remains ambiguous. The length of the CDR3 is 12 residues. The germline CDR1 and CDR2 sequences are MNHEY and SVGAGI. Trimming shortened V by 3 bases and J by 9 bases, and 9 bases separated the two germline ends.

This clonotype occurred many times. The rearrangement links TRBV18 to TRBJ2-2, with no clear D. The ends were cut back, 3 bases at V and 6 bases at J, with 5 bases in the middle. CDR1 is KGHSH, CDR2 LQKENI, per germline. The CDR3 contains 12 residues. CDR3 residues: CASSPASGELFF. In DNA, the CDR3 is TGTGCCAGCTCACCGGCATCCGGGGAGCTGTTTTTT.

CDR3 loop: CSVAGTSGLLSYNEQFF. The CDR3 bases are TGCAGCGTTGCCGGGACTAGCGGGCTACTTTCCTACAATGAGCAGTTCTTC. This chain links TRBV29-1 with TRBJ2-1; 12 bases agree with TRBD2. The CDR3 consists of 17 residues. The V gene's germline CDR1 is SQVTM and CDR2 ANQGSEA. V trimming: 4 bases; J trimming: 1 base; junction bases outside the gene matches: 8.